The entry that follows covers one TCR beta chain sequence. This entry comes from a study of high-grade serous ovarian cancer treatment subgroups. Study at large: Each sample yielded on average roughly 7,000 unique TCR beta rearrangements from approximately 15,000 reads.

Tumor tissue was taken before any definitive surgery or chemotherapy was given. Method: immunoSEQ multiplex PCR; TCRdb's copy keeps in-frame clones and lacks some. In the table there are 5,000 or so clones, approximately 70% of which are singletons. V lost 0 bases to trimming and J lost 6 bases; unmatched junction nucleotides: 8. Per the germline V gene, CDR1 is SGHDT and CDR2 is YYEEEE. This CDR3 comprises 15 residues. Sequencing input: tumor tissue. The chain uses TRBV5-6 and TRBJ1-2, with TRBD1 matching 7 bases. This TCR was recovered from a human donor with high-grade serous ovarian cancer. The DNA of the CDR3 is TGTGCCAGCAGCTTGGCCCCGACAGGGAGTAATGGCTACACCTTC. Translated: CASSLAPTGSNGYTF.